These T cell receptor beta chains were read from a single sample in a study of T cells in tuberculosis. TCRdb's table, derived via immunoSEQ multiplex PCR, lists solely in-frame clones and lacks some. The sample includes tens of thousands of clones, 90% to 95% of them seen just once. The sequencing here drew on PBMCs, taken at tuberculosis diagnosis. All receptors derive from an adult with tuberculosis. Each CDR3 is given with its conserved first and last residue. The D gene is left open where the match is weak. Part of the rows lack a size; the others show once, few, many or a class for expanded clones.

abundance | j_gene | d_gene | v_gene | CDR3nt | CDR3aa
- | TRBJ2-3 | TRBD1 | TRBV28 | TGTGCCAGCAGCCCATTTCCGGGACAGGTCTTCACAGATACGCAGTATTTT | CASSPFPGQVFTDTQYF
- | TRBJ2-1 | - | TRBV2 | TGTGCCAGCAGCCCTTCCCGGGACAATGAGCAGTTCTTC | CASSPSRDNEQFF
- | TRBJ2-5 | TRBD2 | TRBV5-1 | TGCGCCAGCAGCTTGGGGGGACTAGCGGCCCAAGAGACCCAGTACTTC | CASSLGGLAAQETQYF
- | TRBJ2-1 | - | TRBV27 | TGTGCCAGCAGACCAGGGGGGAGCTCCTACAATGAGCAGTTCTTC | CASRPGGSSYNEQFF
- | TRBJ2-3 | - | TRBV7-3 | TGTGCCAGCAGCTTAGCGAGGAACTCCGTGGGTGGAGATACGCAGTATTTT | CASSLARNSVGGDTQYF
- | TRBJ1-6 | - | TRBV6-6 | TGTGCCAGCAGTGCCCCCGGGTCTTCTTCACCCCTCCACTTT | CASSAPGSSSPLHF
once | TRBJ2-1 | TRBD2 | TRBV10-1 | TGCGCCAGCAGTGAGGGACTAGTTAAGGACAATGAGCAGTTCTTC | CASSEGLVKDNEQFF
- | TRBJ2-3 | - | TRBV7-2 | TGTGCCAGCTCCGCGGCACTTAGGATTTTAGGCCCCCCAGATACGCAGTATTTT | CASSAALRILGPPDTQYF
- | TRBJ2-1 | - | TRBV11-3 | TGTGCCAGCAGCCTTGACCGGGGTGAGCAGTTCTTC | CASSLDRGEQFF
- | TRBJ2-7 | - | TRBV27 | TGTGCCAGCAGTTTTAGGGGAAACGCCTACGAGCAGTACTTC | CASSFRGNAYEQYF
- | TRBJ2-7 | TRBD1 | TRBV18 | TGTGCCAGCTCACCACCCGGGACAGGGGGCCCCTCGGGGTACTACGAGCAGTACTTC | CASSPPGTGGPSGYYEQYF
once | TRBJ2-7 | - | TRBV2 | TGTGCCAGCCAACTCTTGGGGGCAGTCTCCTACGAGCAGTACTTC | CASQLLGAVSYEQYF
- | TRBJ1-1 | TRBD1 | TRBV10-3 | TGTGCCATCACTTCAGATGACAGGGGGATCACTGAAGCTTTCTTT | CAITSDDRGITEAFF
- | TRBJ1-2 | TRBD1 | TRBV27 | TGTGCCAGCAGTTTATTACAGGGGGGGAACTATGGCTACACCTTC | CASSLLQGGNYGYTF
- | TRBJ2-7 | TRBD2 | TRBV19 | TGTGCCAGTAGTAGACAGCGGGGCGACTCCTACGAGCAGTACTTC | CASSRQRGDSYEQYF
- | TRBJ2-3 | - | TRBV27 | TGTGCCAGCACCCACACAGATACGCAGTATTTT | CASTHTDTQYF
few | TRBJ2-2 | TRBD2 | TRBV12-5 | TGTGCTAGTGGTTCGGGGGGGACTTCGAACACCGGGGAGCTGTTTTTT | CASGSGGTSNTGELFF
- | TRBJ1-1 | TRBD1 | TRBV19 | TGTGCCAGTAGTATAGGTTTCGGACAGGGCGGAGGAGCTTTCTTT | CASSIGFGQGGGAFF
- | TRBJ1-1 | TRBD1 | TRBV29-1 | TGCAGCGTTGAGACAGGGGGGAGGAACACTGAAGCTTTCTTT | CSVETGGRNTEAFF
- | TRBJ2-1 | TRBD2 | TRBV7-9 | TGTGCCAGCAGCTTACAGTTCGCTAGCGGGAGCTCCTACAATGAGCAGTTCTTC | CASSLQFASGSSYNEQFF
- | TRBJ2-3 | TRBD1 | TRBV19 | TGTGCCAGTACCCGGACAGGGGTAGATACGCAGTATTTT | CASTRTGVDTQYF
- | TRBJ1-2 | - | TRBV9 | TGTGCCAGCAGCAGACGGACAGCAACGGACTATGGCTACACCTTC | CASSRRTATDYGYTF
- | TRBJ2-1 | - | TRBV6-1 | TGTGCCAGCAGACAACAGGGTTTTGGTGAGCAGTTCTTC | CASRQQGFGEQFF
- | TRBJ2-5 | TRBD2 | TRBV27 | TGTGCCAGCAGTCCACGTCCCTGGACTAGCGGGGGGCAAGAGACCCAGTACTTC | CASSPRPWTSGGQETQYF
- | TRBJ1-1 | TRBD1 | TRBV18 | TGTGCCAGCTCAGACAGGGATATGAACACTGAAGCTTTCTTT | CASSDRDMNTEAFF
- | TRBJ1-2 | TRBD1 | TRBV7-3 | TGTGCCAGCAGCATCACAGGGGGCGCCCGGAATGGCTACACCTTC | CASSITGGARNGYTF
- | TRBJ1-2 | TRBD1 | TRBV27 | TGTGCCAGCAGAAAACAGGGGAACTATGGCTACACCTTC | CASRKQGNYGYTF
- | TRBJ2-7 | - | TRBV19 | TGTGCCAGTAGTTCCCTGGCAGGGACCTACGAGCAGTACTTC | CASSSLAGTYEQYF
- | TRBJ2-5 | TRBD2 | TRBV28 | TGTGCCAGCAGCTCGGGACTAGCGGGAACCCAGTACTTC | CASSSGLAGTQYF
- | TRBJ2-3 | TRBD2 | TRBV11-2 | TGTGCCAGCAGCTCAAACGGGAGGGAGCTTGATACGCAGTATTTT | CASSSNGRELDTQYF
- | TRBJ1-2 | - | TRBV2 | TGTGCCAGCAGAGGGGCAGAGTATGGCTACACCTTC | CASRGAEYGYTF
- | TRBJ2-3 | - | TRBV12-5 | TGTGCTAGTGTAGGCGGGCTGGGGACAGATACGCAGTATTTT | CASVGGLGTDTQYF
- | TRBJ2-3 | TRBD2 | TRBV9 | TGTGCCAGCAGCGTAGCACCCAGCGGGGGGGTTTATACGCAGTATTTT | CASSVAPSGGVYTQYF
- | TRBJ2-3 | - | TRBV18 | TGTGCCAGCTCACCACCTCTTGCGGGGTATTACGCAGATACGCAGTATTTT | CASSPPLAGYYADTQYF
- | TRBJ2-1 | - | TRBV5-6 | TGTGCCAGCAGCTTCCAACAGGGCGTTTACAATGAGCAGTTCTTC | CASSFQQGVYNEQFF
- | TRBJ1-4 | - | TRBV18 | TGTGCCAGCTCACTCCAACCAGGAGGGCAAGGTGAAAAACTGTTTTTT | CASSLQPGGQGEKLFF
- | TRBJ2-2 | - | TRBV6-6 | TGTGCCAGCAGTCCCCCTAACGGGGAGCTGTTTTTT | CASSPPNGELFF
- | TRBJ2-7 | TRBD2 | TRBV19 | TGTGCCAGTAGTAGCGTAGCGGGAGGAACCTACGAGCAGTACTTC | CASSSVAGGTYEQYF
- | TRBJ1-1 | - | TRBV10-2 | TGCGCCAGCAGTGAGTCACACAACACTGAAGCTTTCTTT | CASSESHNTEAFF
- | TRBJ2-2 | - | TRBV29-1 | TGCAGCGTTGAGGACGGGGCGGGGTTAGGCACCGGGGAGCTGTTTTTT | CSVEDGAGLGTGELFF
- | TRBJ1-1 | - | TRBV9 | TGTGCCAGCAGCGAGGGGACTGGGGATGAAGCTTTCTTT | CASSEGTGDEAFF
- | TRBJ2-1 | - | TRBV30 | TGTGCCTGGATGGAGGCGGGGTGGAGCTCCTACAATGAGCAGTTCTTC | CAWMEAGWSSYNEQFF
- | TRBJ2-5 | TRBD2 | TRBV30 | TGTGCCTGGAGCCCGCCTTGGACTAGCGATGAGACCCAGTACTTC | CAWSPPWTSDETQYF
- | TRBJ2-3 | - | TRBV28 | TGTGCCAGCAGTTTGCTAACTTCGGGAGCGGGTCAAACAGATACGCAGTATTTT | CASSLLTSGAGQTDTQYF
- | TRBJ2-3 | - | TRBV5-1 | TGCGCCAGCAGCTTGGTGCACCGGGGAGATACGCAGTATTTT | CASSLVHRGDTQYF
once | TRBJ2-1 | TRBD1 | TRBV2 | TGTGCCAGCAGTGATAAGCGACAGGGGCGATTTAGCTCCTACAATGAGCAGTTCTTC | CASSDKRQGRFSSYNEQFF
- | TRBJ2-2 | TRBD1 | TRBV5-1 | TGCGCCAGCAGCCTGAACCGGGACAGGGGATACACCGGGGAGCTGTTTTTT | CASSLNRDRGYTGELFF
- | TRBJ2-5 | TRBD1 | TRBV9 | TGTGCCAGCAGCGCCGAGGACAGGAGGGAGACCCAGTACTTC | CASSAEDRRETQYF
- | TRBJ2-7 | TRBD2 | TRBV2 | TGTGCCAGCACCGCCGGGACTAGCGGTTCCTACGAGCAGTACTTC | CASTAGTSGSYEQYF
- | TRBJ1-5 | TRBD1 | TRBV6-1 | TGTGCCAGCACTGCGGGACAGCTCAATCAGCCCCAGCATTTT | CASTAGQLNQPQHF
few | TRBJ2-1 | - | TRBV25-1 | TGTGCCAGCGGAACTAGTGCCTACAATGAGCAGTTCTTC | CASGTSAYNEQFF
- | TRBJ1-1 | - | TRBV30 | TGTGCCTGGAAGAGGGAGGATCAGGTGGGAGCTTTCTTT | CAWKREDQVGAFF
- | TRBJ2-7 | - | TRBV5-1 | TGCGCCAGCAGCTGGGACATCTTCTACGAGCAGTACTTC | CASSWDIFYEQYF
- | TRBJ2-7 | - | TRBV10-3 | TGTGCCATTCGGGGGGCCAGCTCCTACGAGCAGTACTTC | CAIRGASSYEQYF
- | TRBJ2-4 | TRBD2 | TRBV28 | TGTGCCAGCACCATAGCGGGAGGGGCCAAAAACATTCAGTACTTC | CASTIAGGAKNIQYF
- | TRBJ2-5 | TRBD1 | TRBV18 | TGTGCCAGCTCACTCCTTCCGTCGGGACAGGAAGAGACCCAGTACTTC | CASSLLPSGQEETQYF